These 27 T cell receptor beta chains share one sample of origin, sequenced in a study of blood T cell repertoires in COVID-19. Sequenced by immunoSEQ multiplex PCR; TCRdb stores in-frame clones only, minus some. The repertoire consists of around 170,000 clones, with 90% to 95% occurring once and the leading ten covering 0.53%. The sample consisted of peripheral blood. The origin of the receptors is a man aged 50 or older with acute or convalescent COVID-19.

The J gene is TRBJ1-1, the V gene TRBV7-2; tentative D call: TRBD1 (5 bases). Between the trimmed V and J ends, which lost 5 bases and 4 bases, there was a span of 14 bases. The germline V gene has CDR1 SGHTA and CDR2 FQGNSA. This CDR3 region has 14 residues. The CDR3 region is CASSRGSLGTEAFF. The CDR3 bases are TGTGCCAGCAGCCGGGGGTCACTAGGCACTGAAGCTTTCTTT.

The V and J genes are TRBV19 and TRBJ1-1; 9 bases match TRBD1. The CDR3 is 16 amino acids. V shed 5 bases, J shed 4 bases, and the junction held 11 bases outside the gene matches. Germline V gives CDR1 LNHDA, CDR2 SQIVND (reference sequence). This CDR3 is CASSPYPTGGVTEAFF. CDR3 bases: TGTGCCAGTAGTCCTTACCCGACAGGGGGGGTCACTGAAGCTTTCTTT.

CDR3 bases: TGTGCCAGCAGCTTAGATTGGGACAGCTACGAGCAGTACGTC. It yields the protein CASSLDWDSYEQYV. This chain links TRBV7-2 with TRBJ2-7, with 7 bases identical to TRBD1. V was pared by 1 base and J by 3 bases, with 3 bases of the junction left unmatched. The CDR3 has 14 amino acids. From germline, CDR1 is SGHTA and CDR2 FQGNSA.

The chain couples TRBV19 to TRBJ2-3; TRBD1 matches 8 bases. This CDR3 is built from 14 residues. The germline CDR1 and CDR2 sequences are LNHDA and SQIVND (reference sequence). The V and J ends lost 4 bases and 5 bases, in that order; junction bases with no gene match: 5. The CDR3: CASSTTGDLDTQYF. The CDR3 DNA sequence: TGTGCCAGTAGTACGACAGGGGATTTAGATACGCAGTATTTT.

The V and J genes are TRBV2 and TRBJ1-3; no clear D gene. This CDR3 is 14 amino acids long. Germline CDR1 reads SNHLY; CDR2 reads FYNNEI. V was cut by 3 bases and J by 2 bases, with 8 bases left in between. The CDR3 loop reads CASSERGPGNTIYF. DNA of the CDR3: TGTGCCAGCAGTGAGCGCGGGCCTGGAAACACCATATATTTT.

The chain combines TRBV3-1 (or the pseudogene TRBV3-2) with TRBJ2-1, with D possibly TRBD1 on 6 matching bases. The V and J ends lost 8 bases and 7 bases respectively, with 15 bases between them. Germline V gene lookup returns CDR1 LGHDT and CDR2 YNNKEL (reference sequence). The CDR3 runs to 13 residues. CDR3 DNA sequence: TGTGCCAGCCGCGAAAGGGGGAGAAATGAGCAGTTCTTC. Translated, it gives CASRERGRNEQFF.

The V call is TRBV27, the J call TRBJ2-1, with 8 bases fitting TRBD2. The CDR3 covers 16 residues. CDR1 MNHEY and CDR2 SMNVEV come from the germline V gene (reference sequence). V trimming: 6 bases; J trimming: 1 base; junction bases outside the gene matches: 8. CDR3 residues: CASRPLGGGSYNEQFF. The CDR3, as DNA: TGTGCCAGCAGGCCCCTCGGGGGGGGGTCCTACAATGAGCAGTTCTTC.

The V and J genes are TRBV19 and TRBJ1-5, with unresolved D. Germline V gives CDR1 LNHDA, CDR2 SQIVND (reference sequence). The CDR3 extends over 12 amino acids. Trimming pared 3 bases from V and 2 bases from J, leaving 2 bases between. The CDR3 protein is CASSIGNQPQHF. The DNA of the CDR3 is TGTGCCAGTAGTATCGGCAATCAGCCCCAGCATTTT.

CDR3 in DNA: TGTGCCACCAGCAGCCACAGGGGGACTAATGAAAAACTGTTTTTT. This sequence encodes CATSSHRGTNEKLFF. The rearrangement links TRBV15 to TRBJ1-4; 8 positions agree with TRBD1. This CDR3 is built from 15 residues. V dropped 3 bases and J dropped 2; count of bases not matched to a gene: 2. The germline gives CDR1 LNHNV, CDR2 YYDKDF (reference sequence).

The chain joins TRBV3-1 (or the pseudogene TRBV3-2) to TRBJ2-1, with TRBD2 matching over 8 bases. V dropped 0 bases and J dropped 4; count of bases not matched to a gene: 2. The germline CDR1 and CDR2 sequences are LGHDT and YNNKEL (reference sequence). The CDR3 consists of 15 residues. The CDR3 loop is CASSQDTSGYNEQFF. The CDR3 DNA sequence: TGTGCCAGCAGCCAAGATACTAGCGGTTACAATGAGCAGTTCTTC.

This chain joins TRBV5-1 and TRBJ2-5; 10 bases line up with TRBD1. The CDR3 has 18 amino acids. Germline CDR1 SGHRS, CDR2 YFSETQ. Losses at the gene ends were 0 bases for V and 6 bases for J; bases not matched to a gene: 14. The CDR3 protein is CASSLAVDRGRLRQTQYF. CDR3 sequence (DNA): TGCGCCAGCAGCTTGGCCGTCGACAGGGGGCGTTTGAGGCAGACCCAGTACTTC.

This chain uses TRBV6-2 or TRBV6-3 with TRBJ1-1; D is unclear. This CDR3 region has 14 residues. The V gene lost 0 bases and the J gene lost 1 base, with 6 bases spanning the gap. Germline lookup yields CDR1 MNHEY and CDR2 SVGEGT. This chain's CDR3 is CASSYSYRNTEAFF. The DNA of the CDR3 is TGTGCCAGCAGTTACTCGTACAGGAACACTGAAGCTTTCTTT.

The genes are TRBV7-9 and TRBJ1-2; 7 nucleotides match TRBD1. J gave up 1 base and V 5 bases, and 4 bases lay outside the gene matches. Germline assignment: CDR1 SEHNR and CDR2 FQNEAQ (reference sequence). This CDR3 spans 14 amino acids. CDR3 residues: CASSPGQNNYGYTF. The CDR3 DNA reads TGTGCCAGCAGCCCGGGACAGAATAACTATGGCTACACCTTC.

This sequence joins TRBV7-9 and TRBJ2-7; TRBD1 matches 9 bases. Germline V lookup: CDR1 SEHNR, CDR2 FQNEAQ (reference sequence). CDR3 length: 16 residues. J was trimmed by 4 bases and V by 4 bases; bases with no gene match: 11. CDR3 region: CASSSLPGQGQYEQYF. CDR3 in DNA: TGTGCCAGCAGCTCATTACCGGGACAGGGTCAATACGAGCAGTACTTC.

The chain combines TRBV5-4 with TRBJ2-2; 8 bases agree with TRBD2. CDR3 length: 16 amino acids. J was trimmed by 3 bases and V by 0 bases; bases with no gene match: 4. Looked up from germline, CDR1 is SGHNT and CDR2 is YYREEE (reference sequence). The CDR3 nucleotides read TGTGCCAGCAGCTTGGCGCCGGGGGGGGACACCGGGGAGCTGTTTTTT. As protein: CASSLAPGGDTGELFF.

V and J are TRBV5-1 and TRBJ1-3; perhaps TRBD1 as D (5 bases). V dropped 0 bases and J dropped 4 bases, with 8 bases sitting between them. CDR1 is SGHRS and CDR2 is YFSETQ in the germline V gene. This CDR3 has 14 amino acids. The CDR3 nucleotides are TGCGCCAGCAGCTTGGGGACAATAGGAAACACCATATATTTT. Encoded protein: CASSLGTIGNTIYF.

This sequence joins TRBV19 and TRBJ2-1, with 7 bases identical to TRBD2. V shed 6 bases, J shed 4 bases, and the junction held 9 bases outside the gene matches. The CDR3 length is 15 residues. Germline CDR1 and CDR2: LNHDA and SQIVND (reference sequence). CDR3 coding DNA: TGTGCCAGTAGCCTAAGTAGCGGGTTGTACAATGAGCAGTTCTTC. The encoded protein is CASSLSSGLYNEQFF.

The V gene is TRBV7-2, the J gene TRBJ1-1, with 10 bases matching TRBD1. The CDR3 consists of 17 residues. With 5 bases clipped from V and 0 bases from J, the junction kept 9 bases outside the gene matches. Germline values: CDR1 SGHTA, CDR2 FQGNSA. The CDR3 DNA sequence: TGTGCCAGCAGCATGAGGACAGGGGGGAGCGTGAACACTGAAGCTTTCTTT. It codes for CASSMRTGGSVNTEAFF.

The CDR3 region is CSAPTGDSSYNEQFF. The CDR3 DNA follows: TGCAGCGCCCCGACCGGGGACTCCTCCTACAATGAGCAGTTCTTC. This chain uses TRBV29-1 with TRBJ2-1; D might be TRBD2 (6 bases). Germline V gene data show CDR1 as SQVTM and CDR2 as ANQGSEA. Trimming left V 7 bases short and J 0 bases short, with 16 bases between. The CDR3 is 15 residues long.

The V call is TRBV5-1, the J call TRBJ2-7; perhaps TRBD1 as D (6 bases). The CDR3 is 15 amino acids. V lost 0 bases to trimming and J lost 3 bases, with 13 bases between them. Germline V gene lookup returns CDR1 SGHRS and CDR2 YFSETQ. CDR3 DNA: TGCGCCAGCAGCTTGGATGGACAGAACGACTACGAGCAGTACTTC. This encodes CASSLDGQNDYEQYF. The full variable domain, completed using reference TRBV5-1 and TRBJ2-7, is KAGVTQTPRYLIKTRGQQVTLSCSPISGHRSVSWYQQTPGQGLQFLFEYFSETQRNKGNFPGRFSGRQFSNSRSEMNVSTLELGDSALYLCASSLDGQNDYEQYFGPGTRLTVT.

The V call is TRBV6-2 or TRBV6-3, the J call TRBJ2-5; TRBD2 aligns across 8 bases. Germline CDR1 reads MNHEY; CDR2 reads SVGEGT. Trimming cost V 6 bases and J 4 bases; bases outside gene matches: 16. The CDR3 sequence is 17 residues long. This CDR3 is CASSTPRGGRIGETQYF. The CDR3 DNA reads as TGTGCCAGCAGCACCCCCCGGGGGGGGCGGATTGGAGAGACCCAGTACTTC.

The chain recombines TRBV27 with TRBJ1-1, with D perhaps TRBD1 (6 bases). The CDR3 loop spans 15 amino acids. Trimming removed 6 bases at V and 1 base at J, with 15 bases between. Germline V gives CDR1 MNHEY, CDR2 SMNVEV (reference sequence). The CDR3 protein is CASRDRRPPNTEAFF. CDR3 DNA sequence: TGTGCCAGCAGGGACAGACGGCCTCCGAACACTGAAGCTTTCTTT.

The chain combines TRBV10-1 with TRBJ2-5; 14 positions agree with TRBD2. The CDR3 covers 17 residues. Trimming took 3 bases from V and 1 from J; bases not matched to a gene: 4. Germline CDR1 and CDR2: WNHNN and SYGVQD (reference sequence). The CDR3 region is CASSDGTSGGIQETQYF. The CDR3 DNA follows: TGCGCCAGCAGTGATGGGACTAGCGGGGGAATCCAAGAGACCCAGTACTTC.

The chain combines TRBV3-1 (or the pseudogene TRBV3-2) with TRBJ2-7, with 7 bases matching TRBD2. CDR3 length: 17 residues. Germline loops: CDR1 LGHDT, CDR2 YNNKEL (reference sequence). V trimming: 4 bases; J trimming: 2 bases; junction bases outside the gene matches: 14. The CDR3 DNA reads TGTGCCAGCAGCCCCGTTGCGGGGGATGCAGTAGCCTACGAGCAGTACGTC. Protein: CASSPVAGDAVAYEQYV.

The V gene is TRBV28, the J gene TRBJ2-7; D is possibly TRBD2 (5 bases). Trimming removed 3 bases from V and 4 bases from J, with 10 bases in between. Germline loops: CDR1 MDHEN, CDR2 SYDVKM. This CDR3 contains 13 residues. The CDR3 DNA reads TGTGCCAGCAGTTTCGGCAGCGGTTACGAGCAGTACTTC. Its translation is CASSFGSGYEQYF. The full variable domain, in which reference TRBV28 and TRBJ2-7 provide the parts outside the CDR3, is DVKVTQSSRYLVKRTGEKVFLECVQDMDHENMFWYRQDPGLGLRLIYFSYDVKMKEKGDIPEGYSVSREKKERFSLILESASTNQTSMYLCASSFGSGYEQYFGPGTRLTVT.

The V gene is TRBV10-3, the J gene TRBJ1-3, with TRBD1 identical over 7 bases. This CDR3 contains 13 residues. With V trimmed by 10 bases and J by 1 base, 4 bases remained unmatched. CDR1 ENHRY and CDR2 SYGVKD come from the germline V gene. The CDR3: CATKTGSGNTIYF. In nucleotides, the CDR3 is TGTGCCACCAAGACAGGGTCTGGAAACACCATATATTTT.

V and J are TRBV5-1 and TRBJ2-1, with 7 bases that match TRBD2. CDR3 size: 11 residues. Trimming at V came to 7 bases and at J to 10 bases, leaving 5 bases not matched to a gene. The germline V gene has CDR1 SGHRS and CDR2 YFSETQ. The CDR3 spells CASGEGREQFF. CDR3 coding DNA: TGCGCCAGCGGGGAGGGGCGGGAGCAGTTCTTC.